Below are 18 T cell receptor beta chains sequenced from a single sample in a study of sequential checkpoint blockade in melanoma. Assay used: immunoSEQ multiplex PCR; TCRdb lists only in-frame clones, some missing. The sample records 40,000 or so clones, more than 80% being singletons. The treatment is: randomized to nivolumab then ipilimumab (arm A) or the reverse (arm B). This sample comprised CD8+ T cells sorted from blood (inferred from file names), obtained from a patient given nivolumab and ipilimumab in sequence. The receptors shown here come from a human donor with melanoma.

V and J are TRBV6-1 and TRBJ2-1; 12 bases match TRBD2. J lost 7 bases, V lost 4 bases, and 5 bases had no gene match. Germline V lookup: CDR1 MNHNS, CDR2 SASEGT. CDR3 size: 15 residues. CDR3 sequence: CASSGLAGALNEQFF. The CDR3 DNA reads TGTGCCAGCAGTGGACTAGCGGGAGCTTTGAATGAGCAGTTCTTC.

This chain connects TRBV6-4 to TRBJ2-1; 10 bases line up with TRBD1. With V trimmed by 0 bases and J by 1 base, 15 bases remained unmatched. The CDR3 is made up of 21 amino acids. Germline CDR1 is MRHNA and CDR2 is SNTAGT. This CDR3 is CASSDSMTGGGGGGSYNEQFF. Written as DNA, the CDR3 is TGTGCCAGCAGTGACTCGATGACAGGGGGCGGCGGTGGGGGATCCTACAATGAGCAGTTCTTC.

V gene TRBV5-6 combines with J gene TRBJ1-1, with 7 bases aligning to TRBD1. Germline CDR1 SGHDT, CDR2 YYEEEE. The CDR3 covers 15 residues. Trimming removed 0 bases from V and 3 bases from J; junction bases left unmatched: 5. The CDR3 DNA follows: TGTGCCAGCAGCTTGGGACAGGGCTCCTACACTGAAGCTTTCTTT. This gives the protein CASSLGQGSYTEAFF.

The rearrangement joins TRBV2 to TRBJ2-6, with D hard to call. Deletions cut 10 bases from V and 1 base from J, with 11 bases between. In germline, CDR1 is SNHLY, CDR2 FYNNEI. The CDR3 extends over 14 amino acids. The CDR3 bases are TGTGCCATCACAGTGGTATCTGGGGCCAACGTCCTGACTTTC. It specifies CAITVVSGANVLTF.

This chain connects TRBV27 to TRBJ2-7, with 11 nucleotides matching TRBD2. This CDR3 contains 15 residues. The trim removed 5 bases at V and 7 bases at J, leaving 10 bases unmatched. The germline V gene encodes CDR1 MNHEY and CDR2 SMNVEV (reference sequence). The CDR3: CASSPRTSGQWEQYF. The CDR3 DNA sequence: TGTGCCAGCAGTCCCCGGACTAGCGGGCAATGGGAGCAGTACTTC.

The V and J genes are TRBV9 and TRBJ2-1; 8 bases are shared with TRBD2. This CDR3 contains 16 residues. V dropped 0 bases and J dropped 4; count of bases not matched to a gene: 6. The germline V gene encodes CDR1 SGDLS and CDR2 YYNGEE. The CDR3 DNA follows: TGTGCCAGCAGCGTAGATTGGACTAGCTTTTACAATGAGCAGTTCTTC. Translated, it gives CASSVDWTSFYNEQFF.

This chain connects TRBV9 to TRBJ1-2, with 7 bases aligning to TRBD1. CDR3 length: 15 amino acids. Unmatched junction bases numbered 8, after V lost 2 bases and J lost 4 bases. CDR1 SGDLS and CDR2 YYNGEE come from the germline V gene. The CDR3 spells CASSVGTEGFYGYTF. For the CDR3, the DNA is TGTGCCAGCAGCGTCGGGACAGAAGGGTTCTATGGCTACACCTTC.

The V gene is TRBV5-1, the J gene TRBJ2-2, with a tentative D call TRBD2 (5 bases). The V gene lost 5 bases and the J gene lost 0 bases, with 11 bases spanning the gap. CDR3 length: 15 residues. Germline CDR1 reads SGHRS; CDR2 reads YFSETQ. This CDR3 reads CASSWVAPNTGELFF. In DNA, the CDR3 is TGCGCCAGCAGTTGGGTAGCGCCGAACACCGGGGAGCTGTTTTTT.

The chain employs TRBV5-1 and TRBJ2-3; the match to TRBD2 covers 10 bases. The CDR3 sequence is 17 residues long. Germline V gives CDR1 SGHRS, CDR2 YFSETQ. With V trimmed by 0 bases and J by 1 base, 5 bases remained unmatched. The CDR3 reads CASSLATTSGGTDTQYF. CDR3 nucleotides: TGCGCCAGCAGCTTGGCGACTACTAGCGGGGGCACAGATACGCAGTATTTT.

The J gene is TRBJ2-3, the V gene TRBV5-4; D is undetermined. CDR1 is SGHNT and CDR2 is YYREEE in the germline V gene (reference sequence). V dropped 4 bases and J dropped 6 bases, with 18 bases sitting between them. The CDR3 is 15 residues long. The CDR3 nucleotides read TGTGCCAGCAGCCAAGATAGCTATCTACGGGATACGCAGTATTTT. This codes for CASSQDSYLRDTQYF. The variable domain in full, with the rest retrieved from reference TRBV5-4 and TRBJ2-3, is ETGVTQSPTHLIKTRGQQVTLRCSSQSGHNTVSWYQQALGQGPQFIFQYYREEENGRGNFPPRFSGLQFPNYSSELNVNALELDDSALYLCASSQDSYLRDTQYFGPGTRLTVL.

This clone was counted a few times. The chain uses TRBV18 and TRBJ1-3; D unresolved. The CDR3 totals 16 residues. From germline, CDR1 is KGHSH and CDR2 LQKENI. Trimming removed 3 bases at V and 0 bases at J, with 12 bases between. In nucleotides, the CDR3 is TGTGCCAGCTCACCCCAGGCCAGCCGCTCTGGAAACACCATATATTTT. This encodes CASSPQASRSGNTIYF.

This clone rates as medium-sized. V is TRBV5-8 and J is TRBJ2-1, with TRBD1 matching over 9 bases. Germline assignment: CDR1 SGHTS and CDR2 YDEGEE. The CDR3 contains 15 residues. Trimming cost V 3 bases and J 4 bases; bases outside gene matches: 5. The DNA of the CDR3 is TGTGCCAGCAGCTCCGGGACAGGGTATTACAATGAGCAGTTCTTC. This encodes CASSSGTGYYNEQFF.

The V and J genes are TRBV27 and TRBJ2-7, with TRBD2 as a possible D gene (6 bases). Germline lookup yields CDR1 MNHEY and CDR2 SMNVEV (reference sequence). Trimming took off 5 bases at V and 5 bases at J, with 16 bases between the two ends. CDR3 length: 14 amino acids. The CDR3 bases are TGTGCCAGCAGTCGTGTTGGGGTAGCGGACGAGCAGTACGTC. Amino acids: CASSRVGVADEQYV.

The gene calls are TRBV4-1 and TRBJ2-5, with 13 bases that match TRBD2. CDR3 length equals 16 residues. With 3 bases clipped from V and 5 bases from J, the junction kept 6 bases outside the gene matches. Germline loops: CDR1 MGHRA, CDR2 YSYEKL. The CDR3 coding sequence is TGCGCCAGCAGCCACTTACTAGCGGGAGGGCCGGAGACCCAGTACTTC. As protein: CASSHLLAGGPETQYF.

J is TRBJ2-1 and V is TRBV27; D is perhaps TRBD2 (6 bases). This CDR3 comprises 16 residues. V was pared by 2 bases and J by 3 bases, with 14 bases between. Germline-derived CDR1 and CDR2 are MNHEY and SMNVEV (reference sequence). CDR3 protein: CASSLRWRGFYNEQFF. In DNA, the CDR3 is TGTGCCAGCAGTTTACGATGGAGGGGATTCTACAATGAGCAGTTCTTC.

This chain joins TRBV6-5 and TRBJ1-4, with D unclear. Trimming took off 6 bases at V and 4 bases at J, with 9 bases between the two ends. CDR1 and CDR2 from the germline V gene are MNHEY and SVGAGI. This CDR3 has 13 amino acids. The CDR3 DNA is TGTGCCAGCAGCCCCGGGGTTAATGAAAAACTGTTTTTT. It encodes CASSPGVNEKLFF.

The V and J genes are TRBV15 and TRBJ2-3, with D perhaps matching TRBD2 (6 bases). The CDR3 spans 16 residues. Germline CDR1 LNHNV, CDR2 YYDKDF (reference sequence). Trimming took 7 bases from V and 0 from J, leaving 17 bases between them. CDR3 DNA sequence: TGTGCCACCACCAAAGACGGCGGGGACAGCACAGATACGCAGTATTTT. Its protein product is CATTKDGGDSTDTQYF.

This clone was seen once. This chain links TRBV9 with TRBJ1-1, with no clear D. The CDR3 totals 13 residues. Germline V CDR1 and CDR2: SGDLS, YYNGEE. Trimming shortened V by 4 bases and J by 7 bases, and 14 bases separated the two germline ends. CDR3 sequence reads: CASSLGGNREAFF. CDR3 DNA: TGTGCCAGCAGCCTGGGAGGGAATCGTGAAGCTTTCTTT.